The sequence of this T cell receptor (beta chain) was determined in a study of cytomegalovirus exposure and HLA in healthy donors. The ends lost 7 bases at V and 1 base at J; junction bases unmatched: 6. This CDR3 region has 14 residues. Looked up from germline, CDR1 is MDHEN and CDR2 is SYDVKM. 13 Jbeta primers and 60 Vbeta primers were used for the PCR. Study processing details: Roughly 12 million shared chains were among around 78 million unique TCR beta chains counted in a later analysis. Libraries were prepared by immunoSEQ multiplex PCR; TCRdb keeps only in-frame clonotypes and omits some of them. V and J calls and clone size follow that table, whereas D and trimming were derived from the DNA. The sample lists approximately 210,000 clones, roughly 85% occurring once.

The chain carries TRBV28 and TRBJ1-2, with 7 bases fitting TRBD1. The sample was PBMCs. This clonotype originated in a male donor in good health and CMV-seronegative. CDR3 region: CASKEGDSNYGYTF. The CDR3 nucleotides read TGTGCCAGCAAAGAAGGGGACAGTAACTATGGCTACACCTTC.